This TCR beta chain emerged from a study of cytomegalovirus exposure and HLA in healthy donors (dated by TCRdb to the late 2010s). Context from the whole study: According to an earlier analysis of 550 to 700 of the donors, roughly 180 million T cells yielded 117 million unique TCR beta sequences and around 300 Gb of sequence data. Approximately 310 gigabases of sequencing data and around 87 million unique TCR sequences were included in an early release covering about 700 HLA-typed donors. The genetic ancestry cluster associated with self-reported Caucasian donors included 65% to 90% of the 350 to 500 genotyped donors. The aim of the study was to test whether cataloging public T cell receptors could identify signatures of past pathogen exposure. Using immunosequencing, the study profiled T cell repertoires from about 620 subjects and related those repertoires to cytomegalovirus serostatus. Besides the first cohort of approximately 670 subjects, a separate validation cohort made up of 120 different subjects was used. To predict cytomegalovirus infection status, the study brought together high-throughput TCR immunosequencing, statistical association of individual TCRs with disease status, and machine learning. A later analysis re-examined previously published TCR beta repertoires from roughly 650 donors and added high-resolution HLA genotyping to investigate patterns of TCR occurrence. In the later analysis, no new phenotypic data were used to find candidate immune exposures; instead, reliance was placed on TCR beta sequences and their occurrence across donors. In an earlier analysis of several hundred of the donors, high-throughput TCR beta sequencing was used to judge whether each TCR beta V gene segment behaved as functional or pseudogenic. Donor age, sex, ethnicity and CMV serostatus were compiled alongside the repertoire data. In a later genetic analysis, genome-wide SNP genotypes for about 55% of the roughly 700 donors were used, and that subset was treated as a discovery cohort. All discovery cohort repertoires had been generated on a single sequencing platform. HLA typing included class I and class II loci at four-digit resolution. Typing coverage differed by locus: A, B, C, DRB1 and DQB1 were typed in about 629-640 donors, DQA1 in 522, DPA1 in some 600, and DPB1 in 472. About five DR-DQ haplotypes were treated as single units for association and clustering because of strong linkage in the cohort. Across some 400 genotyped donors of the cohort, an average of approximately 240,000 unique TCR beta nucleotide sequences per donor were sequenced, and 15% to 20% of those sequences were non-productive. The full study reports these points: A cluster of highly shared sequence variants was judged likely to be a technical artifact of the sequencing pipeline. In a later analysis, HLA-associated TCR beta chains showed more clonal expansion and lower generation probabilities than non-associated chains that were equally common. Because counts were too low, roughly 16 rarely observed V segments, including chromosome 9 orphons, were excluded from the earlier analysis of 500 to 700 of the donors. In vitro tests confirmed that a few of the cytomegalovirus-associated TCR beta chains recognize cytomegalovirus antigens. Strong co-occurrence of HLA alleles, especially DR and DQ, made assigning TCR associations to individual alleles difficult. Presence/absence analyses assumed roughly uniform sequencing depth across donors, an assumption that may not hold. Linkage disequilibrium might explain the correlated functional status among segregating V segments, but an unknown experimental factor could not be excluded. The authors suggested that the approach could potentially be extended to other disease states and immunological phenotypes. The only immune exposure information available for the cohort was CMV serostatus. At a false discovery rate of 0.05, a later analysis linked 15,000 to 20,000 TCR beta sequences to specific HLA alleles. Because the 87-base-pair reads could not distinguish some IMGT-functional V segments, including TRBV6-2 and TRBV6-3, those segments were excluded. In an earlier analysis of 587 of the donors, most TCR beta V segments appeared in productive rearrangements about 90% or about 30% of the time, broadly matching IMGT annotations. A further reported finding was that TCR beta sequences accurately predicted the HLA-A and HLA-B alleles for most subjects in the first cohort. In a later analysis, several top co-occurrence clusters were reported to appear linked to parvovirus B19, influenza, CMV and Epstein-Barr virus. The study listed 164 TCR beta chains as associated with cytomegalovirus. The classifier was reported to diagnose cytomegalovirus status with high specificity and sensitivity in both the original cohort and the validation cohort. Because HLA typing was missing for some donors at each locus, association tests included only the typed subset. In this cohort, only TCR beta chains were sequenced, and detectable features were limited by the absence of alpha or paired-chain data. According to a later analysis, most CMV-associated TCR beta chains appeared to be HLA-restricted, and the HLA associations seemed to be driven largely by CMV exposure. A later genetic analysis associated a missense DCLRE1C variant with V-gene and J-gene trimming of TCR beta chains, and an independent cohort replicated the association. According to a later analysis, TCR association rates differed among HLA loci, with DRB1 alleles showing the most associated TCRs and HLA-C alleles showing the fewest. While some public TCRs were present in many individuals, most TCR sequences turned up only very rarely across donors. In a later genetic analysis, fewer N-insertions in productive TCRs were reported among donors in an Asian-associated ancestry cluster than the approximately 670-donor mean.

The cohort comprised hundreds of healthy bone marrow donors. At the time of sampling, every cohort member was nominally healthy, though immune exposures that went unrecorded were likely present. The donor tested CMV seronegative, placing the donor among the approximately 400 seronegative members of the cohort. Each donor provided a peripheral blood sample, and peripheral blood mononuclear cells were used for TCR beta sequencing. Genomic DNA extraction from the blood cell samples was performed with the Qiagen DNeasy Blood Extraction Kit. On this clone: Its specific antigen is unknown. No quality values exist for individual bases; no much larger clone is one base distant.

Trimming removed 6 bases from V and 4 bases from J; the gene matches leave 4 bases unexplained. Inclusive of the bounding cysteine and phenylalanine, the CDR3 is 13 residues long. The sequence is cut down to CDR3 DNA, 39 bases in frame from base 1. CDR1 and CDR2 are drawn from the germline V gene: MDHEN, SYDVKM. The method was the immunoSEQ multiplex PCR assay. For the multiplex PCR, a mixture combining 60 forward primers for TCR Vbeta segments and 13 reverse primers for TCR Jbeta segments was used. The CDR3 region of rearranged TCR beta genes was amplified from genomic DNA by a multiplex PCR assay. Amplified TCR beta libraries were sequenced as 87-base-pair reads on the Illumina HiSeq System. As for the original processing: In a later analysis, tens of millions of unique TCR beta chains were counted across the 650 to 700 repertoires, and roughly 11 million of these chains were shared by at least two donors. Raw reads were error-corrected and collapsed into unique sequences by a nearest-neighbor algorithm in which closely related sequences were merged to remove PCR and sequencing errors. To assign V, D and J gene segments, CDR3 sequences were aligned to IMGT reference sequences. For a sequence to be retained, a match of at least six nucleotides was required to both a V gene segment and a J gene segment. Rearrangements were classified as productive when the CDR3 lacked stop codons and remained in frame with V and J, and all other rearrangements were classified as non-productive. CDR3 was defined by IMGT convention, running from the second conserved V-encoded cysteine to the conserved J-encoded phenylalanine. The earlier analysis of some 580 of the donors excluded any sequence lacking an unambiguous match to a single V gene segment. In an earlier analysis of a few hundred of the donors, a V segment was called functional when productive rearrangements were above 56.7%, and segregating when the standard deviation between donors exceeded 5%. A statistical classification framework was developed to diagnose cytomegalovirus status using the catalog of TCR beta chain sequences. A later analysis assigned V and J genes by comparing TCR nucleotide sequences with IMGT/GENE-DB human TR gene sequences. In a later analysis, CDR3 sequences and most-parsimonious VDJ recombination scenarios were assigned using the TCRdist pipeline. A later analysis defined each TCR beta chain by its CDR3 amino acid sequence plus V-gene family, and excluded reads lacking a unique V-gene family. To address suspected cross-contamination and a sequencing artifact, a later analysis removed a few hundred highly shared, low-generation-probability nucleotide sequences. In a later analysis, a clonal expansion index for each public chain was calculated from normalized within-repertoire ranks of inferred template counts. In a later analysis, generation probabilities were computed using a VDJ recombination model fitted to out-of-frame rearrangements, and the results were checked against IGoR. Hypergeometric tests were used in a later analysis to score TCR-TCR, TCR-HLA and TCR-CMV co-occurrence, with a repertoire-size bias correction applied to the TCR pairs. To estimate false discovery rates, a later analysis permuted the HLA or CMV assignments 20 times. In a later analysis, co-occurring TCRs were grouped using DBSCAN, with TCRdist sequence similarity added in when clustering inside HLA-allele-positive subsets. For co-occurrence clustering, repertoires with fewer than 30,000 or more than 120,000 public chains were excluded, along with 5 or 6 repertoires with anomalous nucleotide sharing. Sourced from immuneACCESS, this table was stored by TCRdb with only in-frame sequences that have V and J called. A share of the clones is absent; for the studies checked, an unresolved V gene accounts for under half, and the remainder has no known explanation. The V and J calls and clone size are taken from that table; D and trimming were inferred from the DNA. This sample comprises about 120,000 clones, roughly four fifths of them detected only once. The leading ten clones occupy 1.6% of the sample.

Sequenced input: PBMCs. The receptor's source is a young woman in good health and CMV-seronegative. The chain was built from TRBV28 and TRBJ1-2; 8 central nucleotides agree with TRBD1. The DNA reads TGTGCCAGCAGGCGACAGGGGCCCTATGGCTACACCTTC. It translates as CASRRQGPYGYTF.